What follows is one T cell receptor (beta chain) and its context. Which antigen it targets is not known. No much larger clone is present one base from it, and per-base qualities are unavailable. This entry belongs to a study of blood T cell repertoires in COVID-19 (dated by TCRdb to the early 2020s). About the full investigation: The collaborator samples originated in the United States, Italy and Spain and spanned the acute and convalescent phases of COVID-19. The prospective study material was composed of cDNA or gDNA derived from T cells, B-cell-depleted T cells, or PBMCs. Subjects who had been exposed to COVID-19, were actively infected with it, or had recovered from it provided the deeply sampled blood TCRbeta repertoires that made up the dataset. The repertoires were released in a freely available public database intended as a resource for research on the immune response to SARS-CoV-2. Samples were obtained from the ongoing ImmuneRACE study (first 160 participants) and from roughly 1,300 subjects provided by 6 global collaborators. Sample metadata almost always included a de-identified subject ID, COVID-19 status, age in years and sex. Where HLA class I and class II types were available, the types were taken from metadata supplied by the sample provider, not from assay-based typing. Overall study outcomes, separate from this receptor: How much clinical and demographic metadata was included differed by source and by participant, and the metadata was provided uncurated.

Collaborating institutions collected whole blood in K2EDTA tubes following their own protocols. For TCRbeta analysis, collaborators shipped samples as frozen whole blood, isolated PBMCs, or DNA extracted from either of those sample types. The CDR3 runs 14 residues from the cysteine to the phenylalanine. The entry retains the CDR3 DNA only, 42 bases that are in frame from base 1. V loses 6 bases at its end and J loses 2 bases; junction bases beyond the gene matches: 6. The CDR1 and CDR2 encoded by the germline V gene are SNHLY and FYNNEI. TCRbeta CDR3 regions were amplified from genomic DNA using the immunoSEQ Assay, a bias-controlled multiplex PCR. The authors' pipeline ran thus. The number of nucleated cells in each sample was estimated from the amplification of reference gene primers within the assay. To quantify the absolute abundance of each unique TCRbeta CDR3 rearrangement, sequence reads were collapsed and filtered. For each sample, productive Simpson clonality was calculated by taking the square root of Simpson's diversity index across productive rearrangements. Sourced from immuneACCESS, this table was stored by TCRdb with only in-frame sequences that have V and J called. A share of the clones is absent; for the studies checked, an unresolved V gene accounts for under half, and the remainder has no known explanation. That table furnishes V, J and clone size, whereas the DNA furnished D and trimming. This sample comprises about 400,000 clones, around 87% of them detected only once. The biggest ten clones account for about 3% of the sample.

The clonotype was recovered from a human donor in a cohort sampled during active COVID-19. In this chain, TRBV2 is recombined with TRBJ1-1; 7 middle bases align to TRBD1. The sample consisted of peripheral blood. CDR3 sequence: CASRYGQDNTEAFF. The nucleotides read TGTGCCAGCAGATATGGACAGGATAACACTGAAGCTTTCTTT.